This TCR beta chain derives from a study of cytomegalovirus exposure and HLA in healthy donors. A multiplex PCR was run with 60 Vbeta primers and 13 Jbeta primers. Using immunoSEQ multiplex PCR, the repertoire was profiled, and TCRdb retains in-frame clones only, with some absent. There are approximately 140,000 clones in the sample; 79% occur only once, and about 5.9% lies in the top ten. After removal of 4 bases from V and 6 bases from J, the junction contained 4 bases not matched to a gene. The CDR3 loop spans 15 amino acids. CDR1 is SGHDT and CDR2 is YYEEEE in the germline V gene. The specimen was PBMCs. The chain combines TRBV5-6 with TRBJ2-3; 14 nucleotides agree with TRBD2. The clonotype comes from a man in his fifties or sixties in good health and CMV-seropositive. CDR3 in amino acids: CASSQGTSGSDTQYF. Here the CDR3 DNA reads TGTGCCAGCAGCCAGGGGACTAGCGGGAGTGATACGCAGTATTTT.